A single sample is the source of the 20 T cell receptor beta chains below, sequenced in a study of shared T cell receptors in the human thymus (dated by TCRdb to about 2021). Receptor amplification or capture employed the immunoSEQ multiplex PCR assay. The clones in this table, taken by TCRdb from immuneACCESS, are in-frame only. Not every clone is retained; where verified, under half of the shortfall comes from an unresolved V gene, and the cause of the rest is unknown. The sample data list 700,000 to 750,000 clones, and approximately 83% of these were observed just once. The ten largest account for about 0.011% of the sample. The same specimen was also included in a second study, on human thymus T cells.

The sample comprised thymocytes. Receptor source: a girl under three years old with a congenital heart defect. Donor details come from another sample of the same person, matched by shared clones.

The V and J genes are TRBV5-1 and TRBJ2-5; TRBD2 is a possible D gene (5 bases). The J call could be wrong; TRBJ2-7 is a better fit for the DNA end. Looked up from germline, CDR1 is SGHRS and CDR2 is YFSETQ. The CDR3 is 16 residues long. The DNA for the CDR3 is TGCGCCAGCAGCTTGGCGGAGGTGACGGTGGAAGGCGAGCAGTACTTC. It translates to CASSLAEVTVEGEQYF.

The CDR3, as DNA: TGTGCCAGCAGCTCCATGGGGGGGCATCCTGGGTACACCTTC. The encoded protein is CASSSMGGHPGYTF. The rearrangement joins TRBV5-8 to TRBJ1-2; D perhaps matches TRBD1 (6 bases). V shed 3 bases and J shed 11 bases, with 20 bases lying between them. CDR3 length equals 14 residues. Germline lookup yields CDR1 SGHTS and CDR2 YDEGEE.

The chain has TRBV5-6 and TRBJ1-1; a weak D match, TRBD1 (5 bases). Between the trimmed V and J ends, which lost 2 bases and 0 bases, there was a span of 14 bases. Germline lookup yields CDR1 SGHDT and CDR2 YYEEEE. There are 16 residues in the CDR3. DNA for the CDR3: TGTGCCAGCAGCTTCCAGGGCCCACTCTTGAACACTGAAGCTTTCTTT. The encoded protein is CASSFQGPLLNTEAFF.

V and J are TRBV15 and TRBJ1-2; TRBD1 matches at 7 bases. V lost 4 bases to trimming and J lost 1 base; unmatched junction nucleotides: 6. This CDR3 comprises 15 residues. Germline CDR1 is LNHNV and CDR2 is YYDKDF (reference sequence). CDR3 nucleotides: TGTGCCACCAGCACACAGGGGACGGTTAACTATGGCTACACCTTC. Protein: CATSTQGTVNYGYTF. The whole variable domain, remainder taken from reference TRBV15 and TRBJ1-2, is DAMVIQNPRYQVTQFGKPVTLSCSQTLNHNVMYWYQQKSSQAPKLLFHYYDKDFNNEADTPDNFQSRRPNTSFCFLDIRSPGLGDTAMYLCATSTQGTVNYGYTFGSGTRLTVV.

The chain joins TRBV11-2 to TRBJ1-5; 7 bases are a match to TRBD1. The CDR3 contains 15 residues. The germline V gene has CDR1 SGHAT and CDR2 FQNNGV. V trimming: 2 bases; J trimming: 3 bases; junction bases outside the gene matches: 4. This chain's CDR3 is CASSLRGGYNQPQHF. The CDR3 nucleotides are TGTGCCAGCAGCTTACGAGGGGGCTACAATCAGCCCCAGCATTTT. Complete variable domain (other parts from reference TRBV11-2 and TRBJ1-5): EAGVAQSPRYKIIEKRQSVAFWCNPISGHATLYWYQQILGQGPKLLIQFQNNGVVDDSQLPKDRFSAERLKGVDSTLKIQPAKLEDSAVYLCASSLRGGYNQPQHFGDGTRLSIL.

J is TRBJ2-1 and V is TRBV23-1; 7 nucleotides align to TRBD2. TRBV23-1 is flagged as an ORF with uncertain function. CDR3 length equals 20 residues. V was pared by 4 bases and J by 2 bases, with 20 bases of the junction left unmatched. CDR3 bases: TGCGCCAGCAGTCCTCCCAGGTATTCCGGGGGGTCACGTACCTACAATGAGCAGTTCTTC. Translating it yields CASSPPRYSGGSRTYNEQFF.

This clone has only one observation. CDR3: CASSASGKTGQEVDTQYF. CDR3 bases: TGCGCCAGCAGCGCGAGTGGGAAAACGGGACAGGAGGTAGATACGCAGTATTTT. The rearrangement uses TRBV5-1 and TRBJ2-3; 8 bases align to TRBD1. Germline trimming cut 4 bases from V and 5 bases from J; bases unmatched to any gene: 18. Germline-derived CDR1 and CDR2 are SGHRS and YFSETQ. This CDR3 is 18 amino acids long.

The chain carries TRBV11-2 and TRBJ1-6; the match to TRBD1 covers 8 bases. The junction had 18 bases not matched to a gene; V was cut back by 4 bases and J by 7 bases. CDR1 SGHAT and CDR2 FQNNGV come from the germline V gene. The CDR3 is 19 amino acids. In nucleotides, the CDR3 is TGTGCCAGCAGCTCGATCAACCGGGACAGGTACCTCGGGAATTCACCCCTCCACTTT. It yields the protein CASSSINRDRYLGNSPLHF.

The chain employs TRBV7-9 and TRBJ1-3; no clear D gene. Per the germline V gene, CDR1 is SEHNR and CDR2 is FQNEAQ (reference sequence). The V gene lost 8 bases and the J gene lost 3 bases, with 5 bases spanning the gap. The CDR3 has 11 amino acids. As DNA, the CDR3 is TGTGCCAGCCCCAATGGAAACACCATATATTTT. Encoded protein: CASPNGNTIYF.

The chain carries TRBV20-1 and TRBJ2-5; a possible D gene is TRBD2 (6 bases). The CDR3 extends over 10 amino acids. With 5 bases removed from V and 12 bases from J, the gap between germline ends came to 13 bases. Looked up from germline, CDR1 is DFQATT and CDR2 is SNEGSKA (reference sequence). This chain's CDR3 is CSAGRGLKYF. The CDR3 DNA follows: TGCAGTGCTGGGCGGGGTCTCAAGTACTTC.

V gene TRBV15 combines with J gene TRBJ1-6; TRBD1 matches 7 bases. The length of the CDR3 is 18 residues. The germline CDR1 and CDR2 sequences are LNHNV and YYDKDF (reference sequence). The junction had 12 bases not matched to a gene; V was cut back by 3 bases and J by 4 bases. The CDR3 DNA is TGTGCCACCAGCAGTGTGCGGGGACAGCCGCTTTATAATTCACCCCTCCACTTT. This gives the protein CATSSVRGQPLYNSPLHF.

This clone was seen just once. The chain links TRBV6-5 to TRBJ1-2; D is uncertain. The CDR3 sequence is 13 residues long. Trimming took 4 bases from V and 4 from J, leaving 10 bases between them. Germline CDR1 MNHEY, CDR2 SVGAGI. The CDR3 region is CASSLRQAYGYTF. The CDR3 DNA follows: TGTGCCAGCAGTTTAAGGCAGGCCTATGGCTACACCTTC.

This sequence joins TRBV4-3 and TRBJ1-5, with D uncertain. The CDR3 is 13 amino acids. Germline-derived CDR1 and CDR2 are LGHNA and YSLEER. The ends were cut back, 2 bases at V and 7 bases at J, with 9 bases in the middle. This chain's CDR3 is CASSQLYKQPQHF. The CDR3 DNA is TGCGCCAGCAGCCAACTTTATAAACAGCCCCAGCATTTT.

This clone appeared a single time. The chain combines TRBV6-1 with TRBJ2-7, with D perhaps matching TRBD2 (6 bases). The CDR3 covers 13 residues. V shed 5 bases and J shed 1 base, with 9 bases lying between them. Germline CDR1 and CDR2: MNHNS and SASEGT. CDR3 sequence (DNA): TGTGCCAGCAGTCCGGACTATTCCTACGAGCAGTACTTC. This translates into CASSPDYSYEQYF.

The CDR3 here is CASSSYGLAKNNEQFF. The CDR3 coding sequence is TGTGCCAGCAGTTCCTATGGACTAGCCAAAAACAATGAGCAGTTCTTC. The chain has TRBV6-5 and TRBJ2-1, with 8 nucleotides matching TRBD2. CDR3 size: 16 residues. In germline, CDR1 is MNHEY, CDR2 SVGAGI. Losses at the gene ends were 4 bases for V and 5 bases for J; bases not matched to a gene: 10.

This chain connects TRBV7-2 to TRBJ2-2; tentatively, D is TRBD2 (7 bases). The CDR3 runs 17 residues. Trimming cost V 1 base and J 0 bases, with 12 bases left between them. Germline CDR1 reads SGHTA; CDR2 reads FQGNSA. CDR3 residues: CASSLEGEGSNTGELFF. CDR3 DNA sequence: TGTGCCAGCAGCTTAGAGGGGGAGGGGTCGAACACCGGGGAGCTGTTTTTT. The full variable domain, in which reference TRBV7-2 and TRBJ2-2 provide the parts outside the CDR3, is GAGVSQSPSNKVTEKGKDVELRCDPISGHTALYWYRQSLGQGLEFLIYFQGNSAPDKSGLPSDRFSAERTGGSVSTLTIQRTQQEDSAVYLCASSLEGEGSNTGELFFGEGSRLTVL.

The V and J genes are TRBV6-1 and TRBJ2-2; no clear D. V was trimmed by 1 base and J by 0 bases, leaving 6 bases between them. This CDR3 has 15 amino acids. Germline loops: CDR1 MNHNS, CDR2 SASEGT. The CDR3 sequence is CASSEGTANTGELFF. The CDR3 DNA reads TGTGCCAGCAGTGAAGGAACTGCGAACACCGGGGAGCTGTTTTTT.

The chain has TRBV9 and TRBJ2-7; possible D gene TRBD1, 5 bases. Germline assignment: CDR1 SGDLS and CDR2 YYNGEE. The V gene lost 4 bases and the J gene lost 1 base, with 21 bases spanning the gap. This CDR3 is 17 amino acids long. Written as DNA, the CDR3 is TGTGCCAGCAGCCCGAACTCCGACAGTACATCATCCTACGAGCAGTACTTC. Its protein is CASSPNSDSTSSYEQYF.

V usage is TRBV6-5 and J usage is TRBJ1-4; D call uncertain. The CDR3 sequence is 14 residues long. V shed 7 bases and J shed 7 bases, with 16 bases lying between them. Germline assignment: CDR1 MNHEY and CDR2 SVGAGI. The CDR3 is CASKRVPMGEKLFF. CDR3 sequence (DNA): TGTGCCAGCAAGAGGGTCCCCATGGGTGAAAAACTGTTTTTT.

The chain links TRBV6-6 to TRBJ2-7; D gene ambiguous. Per the germline V gene, CDR1 is MNHNY and CDR2 is SVGAGI (reference sequence). V lost 2 bases and J lost 1, with 15 bases in between. The CDR3 is 16 residues long. The CDR3 DNA is TGTGCCAGCAGTTACGTTAAACTCCACCCATCCTACGAGCAGTACTTC. Residues: CASSYVKLHPSYEQYF.